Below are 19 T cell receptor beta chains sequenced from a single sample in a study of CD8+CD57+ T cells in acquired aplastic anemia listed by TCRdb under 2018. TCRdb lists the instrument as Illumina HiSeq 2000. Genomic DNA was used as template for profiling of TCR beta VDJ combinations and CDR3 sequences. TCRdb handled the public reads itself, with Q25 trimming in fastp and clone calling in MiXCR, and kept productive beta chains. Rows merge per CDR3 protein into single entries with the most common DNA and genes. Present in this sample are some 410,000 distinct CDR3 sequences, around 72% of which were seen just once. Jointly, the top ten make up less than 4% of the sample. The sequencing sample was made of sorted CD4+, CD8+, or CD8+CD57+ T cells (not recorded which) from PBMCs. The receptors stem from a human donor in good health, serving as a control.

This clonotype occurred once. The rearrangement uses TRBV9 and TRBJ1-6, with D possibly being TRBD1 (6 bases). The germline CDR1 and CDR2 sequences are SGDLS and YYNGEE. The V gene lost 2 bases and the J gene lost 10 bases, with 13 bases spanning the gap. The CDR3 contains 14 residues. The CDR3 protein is CASSVRAGESPLHF. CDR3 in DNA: TGTGCCAGCAGCGTTAGGGCAGGGGAGTCACCCCTCCACTTT.

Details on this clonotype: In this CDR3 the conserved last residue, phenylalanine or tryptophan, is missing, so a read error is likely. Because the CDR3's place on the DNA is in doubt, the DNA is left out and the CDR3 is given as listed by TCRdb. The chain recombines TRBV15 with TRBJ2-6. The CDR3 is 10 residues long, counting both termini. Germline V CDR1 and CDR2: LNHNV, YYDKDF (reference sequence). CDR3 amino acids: CATSRGDVTS.

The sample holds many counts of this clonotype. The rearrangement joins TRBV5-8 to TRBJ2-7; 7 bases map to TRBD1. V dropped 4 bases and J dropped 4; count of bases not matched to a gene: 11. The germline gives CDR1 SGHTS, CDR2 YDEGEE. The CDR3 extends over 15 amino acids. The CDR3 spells CASSVSGTEQYEQYF. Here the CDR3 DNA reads TGTGCCAGCAGCGTATCCGGGACAGAGCAATACGAGCAGTACTTC.

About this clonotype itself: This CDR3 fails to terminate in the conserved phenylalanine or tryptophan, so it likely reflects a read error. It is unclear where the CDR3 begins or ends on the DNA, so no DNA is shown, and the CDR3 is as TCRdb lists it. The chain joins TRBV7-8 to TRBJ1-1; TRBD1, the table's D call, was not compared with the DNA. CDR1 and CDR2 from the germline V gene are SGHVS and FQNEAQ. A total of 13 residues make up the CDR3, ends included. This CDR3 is CASSGDRGSSSDM.

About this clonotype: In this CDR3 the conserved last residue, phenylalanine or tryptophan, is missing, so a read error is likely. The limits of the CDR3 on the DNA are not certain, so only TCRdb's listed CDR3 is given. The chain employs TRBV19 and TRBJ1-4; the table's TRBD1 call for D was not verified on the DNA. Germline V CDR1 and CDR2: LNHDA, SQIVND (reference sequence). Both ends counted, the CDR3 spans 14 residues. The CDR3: CASSIKGEQEKLFG.

The CDR3 DNA reads as TGTGCCAGCAGTTTCACAGGGGCCGGGGCCAACGTCCTGACTTTC. Encoded protein: CASSFTGAGANVLTF. The chain has TRBV12-3 or TRBV12-4 and TRBJ2-6; 7 bases are a match to TRBD1. The CDR3 consists of 15 residues. V trimming: 3 bases; J trimming: 4 bases; junction bases outside the gene matches: 3.

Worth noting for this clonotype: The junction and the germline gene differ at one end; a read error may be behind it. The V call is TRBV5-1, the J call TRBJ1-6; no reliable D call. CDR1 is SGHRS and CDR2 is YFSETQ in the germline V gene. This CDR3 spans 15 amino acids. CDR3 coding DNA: TGTGCCAGCAGCTTAGACCCCAACAACAATTCACCCCTCCACTTT. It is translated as CASSLDPNNNSPLHF. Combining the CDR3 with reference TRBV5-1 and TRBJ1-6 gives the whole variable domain KAGVTQTPRYLIKTRGQQVTLSCSPISGHRSVSWYQQTPGQGLQFLFEYFSETQRNKGNFPGRFSGRQFSNSRSEMNVSTLELGDSALYLCASSLDPNNNSPLHFGNGTRLTVT.

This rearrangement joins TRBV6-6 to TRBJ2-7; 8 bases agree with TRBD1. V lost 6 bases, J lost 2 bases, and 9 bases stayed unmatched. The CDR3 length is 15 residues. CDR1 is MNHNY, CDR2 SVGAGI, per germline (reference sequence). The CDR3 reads CASSRTGKGTYEQYF. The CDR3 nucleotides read TGTGCCAGCAGCCGGACAGGGAAGGGGACCTACGAGCAGTACTTC.

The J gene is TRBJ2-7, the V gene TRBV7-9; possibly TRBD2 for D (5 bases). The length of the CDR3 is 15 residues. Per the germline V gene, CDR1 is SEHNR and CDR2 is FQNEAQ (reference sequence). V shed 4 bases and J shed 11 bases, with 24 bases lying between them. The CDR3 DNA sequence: TGTGCCAGCAGCTGCGAGGGCTCACCCCCCCACTTGGAGTACTTC. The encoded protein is CASSCEGSPPHLEYF.

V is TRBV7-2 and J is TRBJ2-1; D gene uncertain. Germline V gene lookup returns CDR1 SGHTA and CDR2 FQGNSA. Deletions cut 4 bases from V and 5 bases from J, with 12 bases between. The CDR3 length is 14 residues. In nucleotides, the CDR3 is TGTGCCAGCAGCTCTGGCCCCCAGGACAATGAGCAGTTCTTC. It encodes CASSSGPQDNEQFF.

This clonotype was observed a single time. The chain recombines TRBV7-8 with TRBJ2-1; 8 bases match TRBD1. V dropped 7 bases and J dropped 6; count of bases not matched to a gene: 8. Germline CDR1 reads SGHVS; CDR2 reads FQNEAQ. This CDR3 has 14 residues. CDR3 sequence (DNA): TGTGCCAGCACCACGGACAGGGATAGCAATGAGCAGTTCTTC. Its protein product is CASTTDRDSNEQFF. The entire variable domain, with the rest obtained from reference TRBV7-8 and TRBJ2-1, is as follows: GAGVSQSPRYKVAKRGQDVALRCDPISGHVSLFWYQQALGQGPEFLTYFQNEAQLDKSGLPSDRFFAERPEGSVSTLKIQRTQQEDSAVYLCASTTDRDSNEQFFGPGTRLTVL.

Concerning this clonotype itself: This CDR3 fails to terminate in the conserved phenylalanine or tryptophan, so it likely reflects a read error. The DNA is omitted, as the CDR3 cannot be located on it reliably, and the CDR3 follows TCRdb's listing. The CDR3 loop is CASSVGRDLNEKL. The chain links TRBV9 to TRBJ1-1; the listed D gene, TRBD1, was not tested against the DNA. Germline V gene sequence: CDR1 SGDLS, CDR2 YYNGEE. The CDR3 is 13 amino acids long, termini counted.

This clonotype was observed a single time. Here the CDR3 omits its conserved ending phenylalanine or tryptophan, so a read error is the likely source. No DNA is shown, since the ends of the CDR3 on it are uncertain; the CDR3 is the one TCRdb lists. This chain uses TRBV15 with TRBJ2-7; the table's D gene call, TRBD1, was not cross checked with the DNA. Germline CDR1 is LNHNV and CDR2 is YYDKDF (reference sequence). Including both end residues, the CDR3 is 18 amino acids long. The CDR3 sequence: CATSTGLTGTGQYFEQGI.

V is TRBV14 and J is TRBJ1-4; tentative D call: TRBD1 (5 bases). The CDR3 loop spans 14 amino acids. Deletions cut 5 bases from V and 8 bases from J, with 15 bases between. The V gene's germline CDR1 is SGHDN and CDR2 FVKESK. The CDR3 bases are TGTGCCAGCAGCTTGAAGGGATGGGGGGAAAAACTGTTTTTT. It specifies CASSLKGWGEKLFF.

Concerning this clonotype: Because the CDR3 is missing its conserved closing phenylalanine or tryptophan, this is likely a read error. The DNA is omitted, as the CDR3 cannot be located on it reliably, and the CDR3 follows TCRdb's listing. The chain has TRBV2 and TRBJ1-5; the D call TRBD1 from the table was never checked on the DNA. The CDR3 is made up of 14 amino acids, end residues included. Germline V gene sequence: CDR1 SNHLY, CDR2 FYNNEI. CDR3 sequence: CASSLTTGPGQPQY.

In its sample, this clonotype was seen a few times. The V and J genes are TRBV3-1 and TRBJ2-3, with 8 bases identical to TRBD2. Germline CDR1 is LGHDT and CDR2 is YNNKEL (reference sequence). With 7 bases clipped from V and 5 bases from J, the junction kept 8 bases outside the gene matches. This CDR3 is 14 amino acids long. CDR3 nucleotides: TGTGCCAGCACTCTCCGGGGGGGTGGAGATACGCAGTATTTT. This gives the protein CASTLRGGGDTQYF.

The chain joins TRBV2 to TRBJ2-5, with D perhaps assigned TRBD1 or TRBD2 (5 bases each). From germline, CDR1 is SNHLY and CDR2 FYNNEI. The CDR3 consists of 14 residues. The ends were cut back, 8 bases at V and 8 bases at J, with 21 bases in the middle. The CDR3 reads CASGPGRRIDTQYF. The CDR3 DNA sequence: TGTGCCAGCGGCCCGGGGCGGAGGATAGATACCCAGTACTTC.

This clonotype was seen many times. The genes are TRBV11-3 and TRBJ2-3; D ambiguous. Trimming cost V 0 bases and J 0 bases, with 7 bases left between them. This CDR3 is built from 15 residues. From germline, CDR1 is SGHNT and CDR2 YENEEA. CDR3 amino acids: CASSLDQSSTDTQYF. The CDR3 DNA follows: TGTGCCAGCAGCTTAGATCAGTCTAGCACAGATACGCAGTATTTT.

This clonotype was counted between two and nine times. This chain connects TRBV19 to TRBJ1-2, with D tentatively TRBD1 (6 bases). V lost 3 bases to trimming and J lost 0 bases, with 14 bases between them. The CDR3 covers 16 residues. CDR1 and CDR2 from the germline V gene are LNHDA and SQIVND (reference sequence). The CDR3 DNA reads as TGTGCCAGTAGTATTCCCGGACAGTACGCTAACTATGGCTACACCTTC. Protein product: CASSIPGQYANYGYTF.